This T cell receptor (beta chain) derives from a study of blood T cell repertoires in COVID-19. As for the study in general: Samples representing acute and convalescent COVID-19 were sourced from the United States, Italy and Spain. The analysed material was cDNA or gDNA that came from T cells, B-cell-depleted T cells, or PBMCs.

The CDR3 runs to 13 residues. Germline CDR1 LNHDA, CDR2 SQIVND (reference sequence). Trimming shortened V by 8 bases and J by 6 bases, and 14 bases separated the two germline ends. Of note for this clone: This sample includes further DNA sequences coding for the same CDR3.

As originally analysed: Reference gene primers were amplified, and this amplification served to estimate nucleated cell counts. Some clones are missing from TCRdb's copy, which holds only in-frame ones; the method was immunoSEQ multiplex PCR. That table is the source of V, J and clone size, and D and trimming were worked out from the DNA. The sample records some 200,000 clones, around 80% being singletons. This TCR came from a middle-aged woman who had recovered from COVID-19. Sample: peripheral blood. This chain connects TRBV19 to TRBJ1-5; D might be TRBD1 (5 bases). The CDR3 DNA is TGTGCCAGTTCTCCAGGGTTAGGTCAGCCCCAGCATTTT. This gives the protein CASSPGLGQPQHF.